These T cell receptor beta chains were read from a single sample in a study of human T cells and chemical hapten exposure. TCRdb itself ran the RACE reads through MiXCR, one entry per CDR3 protein. The repertoire includes 150,000 to 200,000 distinct CDR3 sequences, roughly 30% of them detected once, and nearly 3% sits in the top ten. Sample: whole blood, taken in connection with sensitization to the hapten diphenylcyclopropenone (DPC). These receptor sequences come from a woman under 40 with alopecia areata. Some clones in this sample may be carry-over from other donors' samples. CDR3s include the opening cysteine and the closing phenylalanine or tryptophan. Each record gives: D gene, J gene, clone size, V gene, CDR3 DNA, CDR3 protein. D genes are given only for firm matches. Size is stated for part of the rows, as once, few or many counts, or as a class when the clone is expanded.

>NA|TRBJ2-5|NA|TRBV10-3
TGTGCCATCAGGAGACAACCTCAAGAGACCCAGTACTTC
CAIRRQPQETQYF
>NA|TRBJ2-3|few|TRBV11-3
TGTGCCAGCAGCACCCCCCCGAGCACAGATACGCAGTATTTT
CASSTPPSTDTQYF
>TRBD1|TRBJ1-2|NA|TRBV28
TGTGCCAGCAGTTTGACAGGGGGCAGCTATGGCTACACCTTC
CASSLTGGSYGYTF
>NA|TRBJ2-3|NA|TRBV29-1
TGCAGCGTTGAAGGAGCCAAGCGGACAGATACGCAGTATTTT
CSVEGAKRTDTQYF
>TRBD1|TRBJ1-6|few|TRBV13
TGTGCCAGCAGTTACGGACAGGGTAATTCACCCCTCCACTTT
CASSYGQGNSPLHF
>NA|TRBJ2-7|NA|TRBV29-1
TGCAGCGTTGAAAAGGGGGGGTACGAGCAGTACTTC
CSVEKGGYEQYF
>NA|TRBJ2-3|NA|TRBV5-6
TGTGCCAGCAGCGTGCCCGGCACAGATACGCAGTATTTT
CASSVPGTDTQYF
>TRBD1|TRBJ2-1|many|TRBV6-5
TGTGCCAGCAAGGGCAGGGGGCACTACAATGAGCAGTTCTTC
CASKGRGHYNEQFF
>NA|TRBJ1-5|few|TRBV5-1
TGCGCCAGCAGCTTGGGGGTTAGCAATCAGCCCCAGCATTTT
CASSLGVSNQPQHF
>TRBD1|TRBJ1-2|NA|TRBV6-5
TGTGCCAGCAGTTACTCCGGACAGGACTATGGCTACACCTTC
CASSYSGQDYGYTF
>NA|TRBJ2-3|NA|TRBV5-4
TGTGCCAGCAGTCACCCGACGGGGTACACAGATACGCAGTATTTT
CASSHPTGYTDTQYF
>TRBD1|TRBJ2-5|NA|TRBV20-1
TGCAGTGCTCCCGGGACAGGGGAACAAGAGACCCAGTACTTC
CSAPGTGEQETQYF
>NA|TRBJ2-2|NA|TRBV6-5
TGTGCCAGCAGTTATAGGGAAGACGGGGAGCTGTTTTTT
CASSYREDGELFF
>NA|TRBJ2-7|few|TRBV28
TGTGCCAGCAGTGTAGGACAGCTCTCCTACGAGCAGTACTTC
CASSVGQLSYEQYF
>NA|TRBJ2-7|few|TRBV19
TGTGCCAGTAGTCCAACGGGGCCCCTCGAGCAGTACTTC
CASSPTGPLEQYF
>TRBD2|TRBJ2-3|few|TRBV12-3/TRBV12-4
TGTGCCAGCGCACTAGCGGGAGGGTCGGATACGCAGTATTTT
CASALAGGSDTQYF
>NA|TRBJ1-1|NA|TRBV6-1
TGTGCCAGCACACGGGGTCGGACTGAAGCTTTCTTT
CASTRGRTEAFF
>NA|TRBJ1-1|NA|TRBV5-1
TGCGCCAGCAGGGATGGGAGAGCGGGGGTAAGGGGCACTGAAGCTTTCTTT
CASRDGRAGVRGTEAFF
>TRBD1|TRBJ1-1|few|TRBV7-6
TGTGCCAGCAGACAGGGGGCGAAGGAAGCTTTCTTT
CASRQGAKEAFF
>NA|TRBJ2-1|NA|TRBV11-3
TGTGCCAGCAGCCGACTAAGGGGAGGACCCTACAATGAGCAGTTCTTC
CASSRLRGGPYNEQFF
>NA|TRBJ2-2|NA|TRBV7-3
TGTGCCAGCAGGGGGGCTAGGTACACCGGGGAGCTGTTTTTT
CASRGARYTGELFF
>NA|TRBJ2-5|NA|TRBV7-2
TGTGCCAGCAGCTTAAACGGGGGCTCCGAGACCCAGTACTTC
CASSLNGGSETQYF
>NA|TRBJ1-1|NA|TRBV7-8
TGTGCCAGCAGCCGATCGGTGGGGACGAACACTGAAGCTTTCTTT
CASSRSVGTNTEAFF
>NA|TRBJ1-6|few|TRBV6-5
TGTGCCAGCAGTCCCACACCCGGTGGTAGTTCACCCCTCCACTTT
CASSPTPGGSSPLHF
>NA|TRBJ1-1|NA|TRBV5-1
TGCGCCAGCAGCTTGGTGGGCACGAGCGGCACTGAAGCTTTCTTT
CASSLVGTSGTEAFF
>NA|TRBJ1-1|NA|TRBV20-1
TGCAGTGCTAGCCAGGGCTCGAACACTGAAGCTTTCTTT
CSASQGSNTEAFF
>NA|TRBJ1-5|NA|TRBV21-1
TGTGCCAGCAGCAAAGGGCGAAAAGGGGGTGGCAATCAGCCCCAGCATTTT
CASSKGRKGGGNQPQHF
>TRBD1|TRBJ1-4|NA|TRBV15
TGTGCCACCAGCAGAGATCGCGGGACAGGGAATGAAAAACTGTTTTTT
CATSRDRGTGNEKLFF
>NA|TRBJ1-2|NA|TRBV27
TGTGCCAGCAGTTTCACAGCTAACTATGGCTACACCTTC
CASSFTANYGYTF